The rows below give T cell receptor beta chains drawn from one sample of a study of tissue T cells after allogeneic stem cell transplantation. Measured with immunoSEQ multiplex PCR; TCRdb has only the in-frame clones, and not every one. The data hold 550 to 750 clones, with about three quarters observed a single time. Sequences were derived from duodenal tissue, sampled at autopsy. These receptors came from a female patient between 40 and 69 years old with steroid-refractory graft-versus-host disease after an allogeneic stem cell transplant. Some T cells may have originated in the graft donor. The CDR3 runs from the conserved cysteine through the conserved F or W. A D gene is named only where the DNA matches it firmly. Clone sizes are given selectively: once, few, many, or a class where the clone is expanded.

V	J	D	size	DNA	CDR3
TRBV9	TRBJ2-7	NA	hyperexpanded	TGTGCCAGCAGCGTGCGGGGTTACGAGCAGTACTTC	CASSVRGYEQYF
TRBV7-8	TRBJ2-2	TRBD2	NA	TGTGCCAGCAGCTTATCACGACTAGCGGGGAAGAACACCGGGGAGCTGTTTTTT	CASSLSRLAGKNTGELFF
TRBV18	TRBJ2-7	NA	NA	TGTGCCAGCTCCACAGGGTTCTACGAGCAGTACTTC	CASSTGFYEQYF
TRBV7-9	TRBJ2-2	NA	large	TGTGCCAGCAGCTTAGCCGGGGGGCAAAGGACCGGGGAGCTGTTTTTT	CASSLAGGQRTGELFF
TRBV19	TRBJ2-7	TRBD1	few	TGTGCCAGTAACCAGGGGGCTGGTGAGCAGTACTTC	CASNQGAGEQYF
TRBV18	TRBJ2-3	NA	NA	TGTGCCAGCTCACCGGTGTTCACAGATACGCAGTATTTT	CASSPVFTDTQYF
TRBV4-1	TRBJ2-5	NA	NA	TGCGCCAGCAGCCAAGTCTCCCTAGCCTTGCAAGCGGAGACCCAGTACTTC	CASSQVSLALQAETQYF
TRBV7-9	TRBJ2-7	NA	once	TGTGCCAGCAGCCGTCCGGGACCGTGGTTAGGGGAGCAGTACTTC	CASSRPGPWLGEQYF
TRBV28	TRBJ2-7	NA	NA	TGTGCCAGCCACCCGGGGACTTTGCCCTACGAGCAGTACTTC	CASHPGTLPYEQYF
TRBV20-1	TRBJ2-7	TRBD2	NA	TGCAGTGCTAGTCCCTGGACTAGCGGTTTGGGGTCCTACGAGCAGTACTTC	CSASPWTSGLGSYEQYF